This TCR beta chain came from a study of cytomegalovirus exposure and HLA in healthy donors. Regarding the study as a whole: It has been reported that TCR beta sequences accurately predicted the HLA-A and HLA-B alleles of most subjects.

With regard to this clone: Its antigen remains unidentified.

Between the trimmed V and J ends, which lost 5 bases and 1 base, there was a span of 12 bases. The CDR3 covers 15 residues. Germline V gene lookup returns CDR1 MNHEY and CDR2 SMNVEV (reference sequence). Amplification used 60 Vbeta primers and 13 Jbeta primers. The table came from immunoSEQ multiplex PCR; TCRdb's copy has only in-frame clones and leaves some out. The data contain about 140,000 clones, around 73% of them singletons. The origin of this receptor is a human donor in good health. The sample was PBMCs. The V and J genes are TRBV27 and TRBJ1-5, with no clear D. CDR3 sequence reads: CASSPRTGSNQPQHF. CDR3 nucleotides: TGTGCCAGCAGTCCGAGGACGGGGAGCAATCAGCCCCAGCATTTT.